The clone carrying this T cell receptor beta chain was detected only a few times. Antigen specificity is unknown. This CDR3 is 16 amino acids long. V was clipped by 0 bases and J by 5 bases, with 16 bases between them. Looked up from germline, CDR1 is MGHRA and CDR2 is YSYEKL. The record originates from a study of T-cell memory formation after mild COVID-19. Study information: There were largely donor-specific TCR clusters.

Study-wide results and limits: Pre-infection memory held some responding clones, suggesting pre-existing cross-reactive T cells responded.

A single record per CDR3 protein comes from TCRdb applying MiXCR to the 5' RACE reads. The table shows about 430,000 distinct CDR3 sequences, with 20% to 25% occurring only once. Material: PBMCs or a T cell subset sorted from them (not recorded which). The receptor was isolated from an adult woman who had mild COVID-19 (a few samples of this study predate the infection). Cell type and time point are not known. The chain links TRBV4-1 to TRBJ2-5; D is undetermined. The CDR3 region is CASSQEGRRSGETQYF. In DNA, the CDR3 is TGCGCCAGCAGCCAAGAAGGAAGACGGAGTGGCGAGACCCAGTACTTC.